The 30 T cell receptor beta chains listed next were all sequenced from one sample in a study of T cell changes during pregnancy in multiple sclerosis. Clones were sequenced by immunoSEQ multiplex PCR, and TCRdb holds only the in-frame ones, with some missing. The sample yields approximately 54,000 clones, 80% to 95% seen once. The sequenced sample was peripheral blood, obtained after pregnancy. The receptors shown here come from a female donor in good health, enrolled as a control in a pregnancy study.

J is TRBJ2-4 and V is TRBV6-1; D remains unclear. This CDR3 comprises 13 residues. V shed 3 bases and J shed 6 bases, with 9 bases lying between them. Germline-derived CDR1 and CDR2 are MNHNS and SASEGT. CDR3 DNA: TGTGCCAGCAGTGACCCAGGCCTAAACATTCAGTACTTC. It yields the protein CASSDPGLNIQYF.

This CDR3 is CASSPDRAGANVLTF. The CDR3 bases are TGTGCCAGCTCACCAGACAGGGCCGGGGCCAACGTCCTGACTTTC. This rearrangement joins TRBV18 to TRBJ2-6; 7 positions agree with TRBD1. Trimming cost V 2 bases and J 4 bases; bases outside gene matches: 2. Germline V gene data show CDR1 as KGHSH and CDR2 as LQKENI. This CDR3 comprises 15 residues.

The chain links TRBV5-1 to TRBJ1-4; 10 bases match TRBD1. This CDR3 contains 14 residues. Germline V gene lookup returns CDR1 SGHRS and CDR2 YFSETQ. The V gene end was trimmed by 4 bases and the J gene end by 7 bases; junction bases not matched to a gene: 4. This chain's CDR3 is CASSPGTGAEKLFF. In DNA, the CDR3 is TGCGCCAGCAGCCCCGGGACAGGGGCTGAAAAACTGTTTTTT.

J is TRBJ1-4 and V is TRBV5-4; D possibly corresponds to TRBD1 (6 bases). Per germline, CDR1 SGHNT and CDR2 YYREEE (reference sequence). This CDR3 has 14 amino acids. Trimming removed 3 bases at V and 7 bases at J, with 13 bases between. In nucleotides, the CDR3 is TGTGCCAGCAGCTGGGGGGGGCTGGTTGAAAAACTGTTTTTT. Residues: CASSWGGLVEKLFF. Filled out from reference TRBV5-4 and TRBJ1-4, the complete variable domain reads ETGVTQSPTHLIKTRGQQVTLRCSSQSGHNTVSWYQQALGQGPQFIFQYYREEENGRGNFPPRFSGLQFPNYSSELNVNALELDDSALYLCASSWGGLVEKLFFGSGTQLSVL.

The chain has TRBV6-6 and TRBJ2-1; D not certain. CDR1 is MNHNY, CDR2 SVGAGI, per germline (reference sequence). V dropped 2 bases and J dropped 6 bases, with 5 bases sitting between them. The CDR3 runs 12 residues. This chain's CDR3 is CASSYLANEQFF. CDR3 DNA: TGTGCCAGCAGTTACCTGGCCAATGAGCAGTTCTTC.

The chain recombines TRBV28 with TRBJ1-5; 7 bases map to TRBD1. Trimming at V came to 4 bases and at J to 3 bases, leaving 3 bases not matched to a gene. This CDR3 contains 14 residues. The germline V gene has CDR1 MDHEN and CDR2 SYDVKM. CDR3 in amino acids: CASSSGQDNQPQHF. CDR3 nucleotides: TGTGCCAGCAGTTCCGGACAGGACAATCAGCCCCAGCATTTT.

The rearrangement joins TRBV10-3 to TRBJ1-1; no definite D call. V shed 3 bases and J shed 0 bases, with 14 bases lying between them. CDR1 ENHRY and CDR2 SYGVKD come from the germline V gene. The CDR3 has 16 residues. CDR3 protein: CAISDQFRNLNTEAFF. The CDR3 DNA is TGTGCCATCAGTGACCAATTCAGGAACCTGAACACTGAAGCTTTCTTT.

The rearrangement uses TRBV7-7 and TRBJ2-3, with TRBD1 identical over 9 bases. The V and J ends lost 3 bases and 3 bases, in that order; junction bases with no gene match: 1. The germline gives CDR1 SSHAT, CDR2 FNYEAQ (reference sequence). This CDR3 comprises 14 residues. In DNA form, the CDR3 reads TGTGCCAGCAGCTTGGGGACAGGGACAGATACGCAGTATTTT. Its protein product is CASSLGTGTDTQYF.

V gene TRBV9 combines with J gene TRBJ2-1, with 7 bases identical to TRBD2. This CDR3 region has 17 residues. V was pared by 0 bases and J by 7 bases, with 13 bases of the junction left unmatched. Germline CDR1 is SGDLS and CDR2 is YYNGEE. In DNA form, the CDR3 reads TGTGCCAGCAGCGTAGGTTTATCACTAGCGAGCAAGAATGAGCAGTTCTTC. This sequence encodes CASSVGLSLASKNEQFF.

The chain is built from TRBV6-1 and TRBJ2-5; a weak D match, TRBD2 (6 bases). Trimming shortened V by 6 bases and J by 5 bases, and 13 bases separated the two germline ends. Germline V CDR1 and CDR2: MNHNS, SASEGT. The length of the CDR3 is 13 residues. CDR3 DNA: TGTGCCAGCAGGGCGGAGGGCATCGAGACCCAGTACTTC. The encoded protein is CASRAEGIETQYF.

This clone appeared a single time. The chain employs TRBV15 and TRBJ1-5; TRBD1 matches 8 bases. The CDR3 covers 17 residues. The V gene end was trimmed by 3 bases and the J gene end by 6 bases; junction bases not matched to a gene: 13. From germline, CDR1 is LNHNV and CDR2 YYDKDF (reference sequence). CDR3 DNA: TGTGCCACCAGCAGGGACGGAACCAGGGGGCGGCGTCAGCCCCAGCATTTT. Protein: CATSRDGTRGRRQPQHF.

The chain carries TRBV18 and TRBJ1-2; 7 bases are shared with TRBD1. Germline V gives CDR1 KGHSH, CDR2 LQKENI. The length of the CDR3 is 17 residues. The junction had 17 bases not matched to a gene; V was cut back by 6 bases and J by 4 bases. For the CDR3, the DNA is TGTGCCAGCTCGCTTGGACAGGACCTTAATAATGGCTATGGCTACACCTTC. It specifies CASSLGQDLNNGYGYTF.

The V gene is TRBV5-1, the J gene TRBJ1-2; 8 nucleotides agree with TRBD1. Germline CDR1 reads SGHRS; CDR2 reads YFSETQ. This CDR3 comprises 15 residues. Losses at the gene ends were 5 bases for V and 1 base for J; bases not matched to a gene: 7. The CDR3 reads CASRGSDRGNYGYTF. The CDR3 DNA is TGCGCCAGCAGGGGGAGTGACAGGGGTAACTATGGCTACACCTTC.

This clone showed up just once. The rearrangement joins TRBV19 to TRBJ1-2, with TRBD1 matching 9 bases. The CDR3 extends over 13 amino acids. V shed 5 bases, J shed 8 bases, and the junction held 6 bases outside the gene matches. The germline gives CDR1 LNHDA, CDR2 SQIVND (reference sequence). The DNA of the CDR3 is TGTGCCAGTAGTCCCCGGGACAGGGCCGGCTACACCTTC. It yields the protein CASSPRDRAGYTF.

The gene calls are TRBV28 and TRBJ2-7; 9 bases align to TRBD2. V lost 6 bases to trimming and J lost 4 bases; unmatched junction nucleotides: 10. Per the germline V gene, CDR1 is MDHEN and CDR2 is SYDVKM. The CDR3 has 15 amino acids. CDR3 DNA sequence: TGTGCCAGCAGCTCAATCGCGGGAGGGCCGTACGAGCAGTACTTC. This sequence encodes CASSSIAGGPYEQYF.

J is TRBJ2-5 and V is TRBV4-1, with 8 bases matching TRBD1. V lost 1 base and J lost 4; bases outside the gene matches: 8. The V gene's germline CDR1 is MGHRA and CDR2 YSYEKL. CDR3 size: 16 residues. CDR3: CASSQAAGRGLETQYF. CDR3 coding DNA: TGCGCCAGCAGCCAAGCGGCTGGCAGGGGGCTAGAGACCCAGTACTTC.

CDR3 coding DNA: TGTGCCAGCAGTGACCCCACCTCGGGGTCGGAGACCCAGTACTTC. This encodes CASSDPTSGSETQYF. The V call is TRBV2, the J call TRBJ2-5, with TRBD2 as a possible D gene (5 bases). From germline, CDR1 is SNHLY and CDR2 FYNNEI. V lost 3 bases and J 5 bases, leaving 16 bases between the germline ends. This CDR3 is 15 amino acids long.

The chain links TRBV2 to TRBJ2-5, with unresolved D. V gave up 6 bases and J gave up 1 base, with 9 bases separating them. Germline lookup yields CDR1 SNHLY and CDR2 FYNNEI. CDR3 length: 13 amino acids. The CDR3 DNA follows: TGTGCCAGCAGCTGGAGAGCCCAAGAGACCCAGTACTTC. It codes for CASSWRAQETQYF. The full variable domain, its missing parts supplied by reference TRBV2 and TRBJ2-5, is EPEVTQTPSHQVTQMGQEVILRCVPISNHLYFYWYRQILGQKVEFLVSFYNNEISEKSEIFDDQFSVERPDGSNFTLKIRSTKLEDSAMYFCASSWRAQETQYFGPGTRLLVL.

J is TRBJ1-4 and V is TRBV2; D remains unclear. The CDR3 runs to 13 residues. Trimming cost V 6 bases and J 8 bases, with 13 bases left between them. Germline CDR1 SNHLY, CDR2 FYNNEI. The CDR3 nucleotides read TGTGCCAGCAGCATCGGGGTTCGGGAAAAACTGTTTTTT. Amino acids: CASSIGVREKLFF.

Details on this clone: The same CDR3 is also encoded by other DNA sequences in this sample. CDR3 sequence: CASSLVAGDTDTQYF. CDR3 DNA sequence: TGTGCCAGCAGCTTAGTAGCGGGGGACACAGATACGCAGTATTTT. V and J are TRBV7-9 and TRBJ2-3, with 9 bases identical to TRBD2. This CDR3 has 15 amino acids. J was trimmed by 2 bases and V by 1 base; bases with no gene match: 1. Germline V gene lookup returns CDR1 SEHNR and CDR2 FQNEAQ (reference sequence).

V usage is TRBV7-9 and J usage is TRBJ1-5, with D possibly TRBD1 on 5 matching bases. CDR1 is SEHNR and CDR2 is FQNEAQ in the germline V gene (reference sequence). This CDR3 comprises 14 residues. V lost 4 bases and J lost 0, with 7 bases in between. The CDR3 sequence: CASSSTDSNQPQHF. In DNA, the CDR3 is TGTGCCAGCAGCTCGACAGATAGCAATCAGCCCCAGCATTTT.

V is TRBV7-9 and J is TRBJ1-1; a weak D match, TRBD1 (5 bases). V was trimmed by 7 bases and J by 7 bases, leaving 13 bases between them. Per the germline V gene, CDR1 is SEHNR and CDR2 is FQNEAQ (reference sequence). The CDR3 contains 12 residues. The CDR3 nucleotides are TGTGCCAGCACCTTCAGGGACTTTGAAGCTTTCTTT. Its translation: CASTFRDFEAFF.

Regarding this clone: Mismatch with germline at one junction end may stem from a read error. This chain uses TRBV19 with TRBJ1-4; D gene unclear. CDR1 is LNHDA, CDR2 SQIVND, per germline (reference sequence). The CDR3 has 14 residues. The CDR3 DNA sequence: TGTGCCAGCAGTATCGGAGTACACGAGGGAAAACTGTTTTTT. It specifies CASSIGVHEGKLFF.

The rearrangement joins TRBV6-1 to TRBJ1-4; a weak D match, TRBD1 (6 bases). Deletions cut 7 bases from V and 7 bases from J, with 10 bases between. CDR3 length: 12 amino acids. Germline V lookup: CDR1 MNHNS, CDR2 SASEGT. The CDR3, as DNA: TGTGCCAGCAACAGGGAAGGTGAAAAACTGTTTTTT. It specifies CASNREGEKLFF.

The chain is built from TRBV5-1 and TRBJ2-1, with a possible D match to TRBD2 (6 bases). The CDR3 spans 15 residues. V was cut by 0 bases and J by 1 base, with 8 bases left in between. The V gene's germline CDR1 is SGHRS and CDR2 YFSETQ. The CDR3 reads CASSLGGTSYNEQFF. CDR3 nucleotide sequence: TGCGCCAGCAGCTTGGGTGGGACTTCCTACAATGAGCAGTTCTTC.

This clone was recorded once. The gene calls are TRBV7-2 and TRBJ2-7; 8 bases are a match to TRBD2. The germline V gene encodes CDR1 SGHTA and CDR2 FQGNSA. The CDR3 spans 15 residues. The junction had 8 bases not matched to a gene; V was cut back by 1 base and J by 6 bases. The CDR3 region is CASSLDGGADREQYF. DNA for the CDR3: TGTGCCAGCAGCTTAGACGGGGGGGCCGACCGCGAGCAGTACTTC.

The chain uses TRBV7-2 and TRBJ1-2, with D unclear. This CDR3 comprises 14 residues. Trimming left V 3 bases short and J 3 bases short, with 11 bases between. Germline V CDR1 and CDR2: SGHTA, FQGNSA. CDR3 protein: CASSFDGGDYGYTF. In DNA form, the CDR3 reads TGTGCCAGCAGCTTTGATGGCGGTGACTATGGCTACACCTTC.

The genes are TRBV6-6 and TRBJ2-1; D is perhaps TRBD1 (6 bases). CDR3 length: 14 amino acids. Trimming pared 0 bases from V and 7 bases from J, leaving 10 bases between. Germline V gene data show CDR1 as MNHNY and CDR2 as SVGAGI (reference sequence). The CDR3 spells CASSYSNRVNEQFF. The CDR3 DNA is TGTGCCAGCAGTTACTCGAACAGGGTGAATGAGCAGTTCTTC.

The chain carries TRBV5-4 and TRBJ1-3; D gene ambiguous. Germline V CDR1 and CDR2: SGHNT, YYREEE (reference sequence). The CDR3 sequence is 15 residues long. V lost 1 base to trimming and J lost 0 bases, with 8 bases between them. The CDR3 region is CASSLSAFSGNTIYF. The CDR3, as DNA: TGTGCCAGCAGCTTGAGCGCTTTCTCTGGAAACACCATATATTTT.

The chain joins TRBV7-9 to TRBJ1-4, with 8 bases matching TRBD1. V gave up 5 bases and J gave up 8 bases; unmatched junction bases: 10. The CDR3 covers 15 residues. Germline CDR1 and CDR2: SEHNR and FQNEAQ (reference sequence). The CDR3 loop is CASSPGQGYYEKLFF. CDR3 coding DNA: TGTGCCAGCAGCCCCGGACAGGGTTACTACGAAAAACTGTTTTTT.